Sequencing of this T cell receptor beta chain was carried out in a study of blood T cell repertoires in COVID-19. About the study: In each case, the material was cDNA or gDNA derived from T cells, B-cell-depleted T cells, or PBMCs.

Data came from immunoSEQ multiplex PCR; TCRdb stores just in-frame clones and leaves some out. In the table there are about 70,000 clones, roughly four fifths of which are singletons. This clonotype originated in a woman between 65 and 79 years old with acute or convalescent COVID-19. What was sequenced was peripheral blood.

The CDR3 coding sequence is TGTGCCAGCAGTCCCGGGACTAGCGCCTACGAGCAGTACTTC. It codes for CASSPGTSAYEQYF. V gene TRBV28 combines with J gene TRBJ2-7; the match to TRBD2 covers 10 bases. This CDR3 has 14 residues. V was clipped by 5 bases and J by 2 bases; unmatched bases: 3. Germline CDR1 MDHEN, CDR2 SYDVKM.